Below are 21 T cell receptor beta chains sequenced from a single sample in a study of response to subunit inactivated influenza vaccine. TCRdb reanalysed the RT-PCR reads using MiXCR and keeps one entry per CDR3 protein. The repertoire holds 650,000 or so distinct CDR3 sequences, with 11% to 15% as singletons. Specimen: PBMCs from blood, collected 14 days before vaccination. The receptors stem from a middle-aged man who received an inactivated influenza vaccine.

This clonotype was observed a few times. The chain carries TRBV6-5 and TRBJ1-1; the match to TRBD1 covers 8 bases. The junction had 10 bases not matched to a gene; V was cut back by 0 bases and J by 7 bases. The CDR3 loop spans 16 amino acids. In germline, CDR1 is MNHEY, CDR2 SVGAGI. This CDR3 is CASSYSRRAGGSEAFF. CDR3 nucleotide sequence: TGTGCCAGCAGTTACTCGAGAAGGGCAGGGGGCAGTGAAGCTTTCTTT.

The chain employs TRBV5-4 and TRBJ2-1; D remains unclear. V shed 4 bases and J shed 0 bases, with 14 bases lying between them. This CDR3 contains 16 residues. Germline V gives CDR1 SGHNT, CDR2 YYREEE (reference sequence). CDR3 DNA: TGTGCCAGCAGCGCGCCCGGGCCGAGCTCCTACAATGAGCAGTTCTTC. Translated: CASSAPGPSSYNEQFF.

Note on this clonotype: Sequence at one end of the junction differs from germline and may be a read error. V is TRBV5-6 and J is TRBJ2-3, with unresolved D. The germline V gene encodes CDR1 SGHDT and CDR2 YYEEEE. The CDR3 extends over 14 amino acids. The CDR3 is CVSSTKTFTDTQYF. CDR3 DNA: TGTGTCAGCAGCACGAAAACATTCACAGATACTCAGTATTTT.

This clonotype was detected a few times. The V call is TRBV27, the J call TRBJ2-5, with D maybe TRBD1 (5 bases). Germline CDR1 MNHEY, CDR2 SMNVEV (reference sequence). Trimming took 5 bases from V and 2 from J, leaving 12 bases between them. The CDR3 spans 14 residues. The CDR3 nucleotides are TGTGCCAGCAGTAAGACAGTGACACAAGAGACCCAGTACTTC. Translation gives CASSKTVTQETQYF.

This clonotype has just one count. The genes are TRBV27 and TRBJ1-6; 9 bases are a match to TRBD1. The germline CDR1 and CDR2 sequences are MNHEY and SMNVEV (reference sequence). Trimming removed 6 bases from V and 9 bases from J; junction bases left unmatched: 12. The CDR3 totals 16 residues. CDR3 in DNA: TGTGCCAGCAGACTCGTACAGGGGGCACCCGGTTCACCCCTCCACTTT. This encodes CASRLVQGAPGSPLHF.

This clonotype occurred a few times. The chain links TRBV4-2 to TRBJ1-1; TRBD1 is a possible D gene (6 bases). Germline loops: CDR1 LGHNA, CDR2 YNFKEQ. V was clipped by 4 bases and J by 1 base, with 16 bases between them. The CDR3 runs to 16 residues. The CDR3 loop reads CASSRHLRGGNTEAFF. The CDR3 nucleotides are TGTGCCAGCAGCCGACACCTCAGGGGTGGGAACACTGAAGCTTTCTTT.

This clonotype was detected only a few times. V usage is TRBV11-2 and J usage is TRBJ2-7; D call uncertain. This CDR3 comprises 14 residues. CDR1 is SGHAT and CDR2 is FQNNGV in the germline V gene. Trimming took 0 bases from V and 2 from J, leaving 8 bases between them. The CDR3 region is CASSLDFRPYEQYF. CDR3 DNA sequence: TGTGCCAGCAGCTTAGATTTCAGGCCCTACGAGCAGTACTTC.

This clonotype was seen a few times. The V gene is TRBV7-2, the J gene TRBJ1-2; 9 bases are shared with TRBD1. CDR1 and CDR2 from the germline V gene are SGHTA and FQGNSA. The V segment lost 2 bases and the J segment 12 bases; nucleotides outside the gene matches: 7. The CDR3 spans 13 residues. This chain's CDR3 is CASSLYGTGHNTF. In DNA form, the CDR3 reads TGTGCCAGCAGCTTATATGGGACAGGGCATAACACCTTC.

This clonotype was counted many times. The chain joins TRBV5-1 to TRBJ1-5; tentative D call: TRBD1 (5 bases). Germline CDR1 SGHRS, CDR2 YFSETQ. The V and J ends lost 0 bases and 5 bases respectively, with 9 bases between them. The CDR3 covers 14 residues. The CDR3 spells CASSLGRGDQPQHF. The CDR3 DNA reads TGCGCCAGCAGCTTGGGTAGGGGTGATCAGCCCCAGCATTTT. The full variable domain, with the rest looked up from reference TRBV5-1 and TRBJ1-5, is KAGVTQTPRYLIKTRGQQVTLSCSPISGHRSVSWYQQTPGQGLQFLFEYFSETQRNKGNFPGRFSGRQFSNSRSEMNVSTLELGDSALYLCASSLGRGDQPQHFGDGTRLSIL.

The V call is TRBV6-5, the J call TRBJ2-1; no definite D call. Trimming took 2 bases from V and 0 from J, leaving 2 bases between them. The CDR3 consists of 13 residues. The germline CDR1 and CDR2 sequences are MNHEY and SVGAGI. The CDR3 nucleotides read TGTGCCAGCAGTTACAGCTCCTACAATGAGCAGTTCTTC. It yields the protein CASSYSSYNEQFF.

The chain recombines TRBV4-3 with TRBJ2-5, with TRBD2 identical over 12 bases. The V gene's germline CDR1 is LGHNA and CDR2 YSLEER. The CDR3 has 15 amino acids. The junction had 5 bases not matched to a gene; V was cut back by 4 bases and J by 5 bases. CDR3 nucleotide sequence: TGCGCCAGCAGCCTCGGGACTAGCGGGTACGAGACCCAGTACTTC. It encodes CASSLGTSGYETQYF.

This clonotype was observed at least ten times. This chain links TRBV29-1 with TRBJ1-3, with 11 bases matching TRBD1. The CDR3 has 14 amino acids. Germline loops: CDR1 SQVTM, CDR2 ANQGSEA. Trimming removed 6 bases from V and 6 bases from J; junction bases left unmatched: 7. The CDR3 here is CSVTLGQGANTIYF. The CDR3 DNA sequence: TGCAGCGTCACCCTAGGACAGGGGGCAAACACCATATATTTT.

In this sample, this clonotype turned up a few times. The rearrangement links TRBV9 to TRBJ2-7; D is uncertain. Trimming left V 0 bases short and J 3 bases short, with 1 base between. Germline CDR1 is SGDLS and CDR2 is YYNGEE. This CDR3 is 11 amino acids long. DNA for the CDR3: TGTGCCAGCAGCGTAGTCTACGAGCAGTACTTC. This gives the protein CASSVVYEQYF. Full variable domain (remainder filled in from reference TRBV9 and TRBJ2-7): DSGVTQTPKHLITATGQRVTLRCSPRSGDLSVYWYQQSLDQGLQFLIQYYNGEERAKGNILERFSAQQFPDLHSELNLSSLELGDSALYFCASSVVYEQYFGPGTRLTVT.

This clonotype appeared a few times. CDR3 protein: CSVAAAGTGGEKLFF. CDR3 nucleotide sequence: TGCAGCGTTGCTGCCGCCGGGACAGGGGGTGAAAAACTGTTTTTT. The V call is TRBV29-1, the J call TRBJ1-4; TRBD1 agrees at 11 bases. V shed 4 bases and J 7 bases; nucleotides not matched to a gene: 8. The CDR3 spans 15 residues. The V gene's germline CDR1 is SQVTM and CDR2 ANQGSEA. Complete variable domain (other parts from reference TRBV29-1 and TRBJ1-4): SAVISQKPSRDICQRGTSLTIQCQVDSQVTMMFWYRQQPGQSLTLIATANQGSEATYESGFVIDKFPISRPNLTFSTLTVSNMSPEDSSIYLCSVAAAGTGGEKLFFGSGTQLSVL.

This clonotype has at least ten counts. The J gene is TRBJ1-5, the V gene TRBV4-1, with D tentatively TRBD1 (5 bases). V was trimmed by 3 bases and J by 7 bases, leaving 16 bases between them. The germline gives CDR1 MGHRA, CDR2 YSYEKL. The CDR3 is 15 amino acids. The CDR3 loop reads CASSHPGGERQPQHF. In DNA, the CDR3 is TGCGCCAGCAGCCATCCCGGGGGGGAAAGGCAGCCCCAGCATTTT.

This clonotype was observed a handful of times. The CDR3 DNA is TGTGCCACCAACACTAAAGCGGGAGTGGGAGAGACCCAGTACTTC. It specifies CATNTKAGVGETQYF. This chain joins TRBV7-9 and TRBJ2-5; 8 bases align to TRBD2. CDR1 and CDR2 from the germline V gene are SEHNR and FQNEAQ (reference sequence). Trimming removed 10 bases from V and 4 bases from J; junction bases left unmatched: 14. CDR3 length: 15 residues.

This clonotype was observed at least ten times. The V gene is TRBV28, the J gene TRBJ2-5, with 10 bases identical to TRBD2. Germline V gene sequence: CDR1 MDHEN, CDR2 SYDVKM. Trimming at V came to 4 bases and at J to 4 bases, leaving 21 bases not matched to a gene. CDR3 size: 20 residues. The CDR3 DNA reads as TGTGCCAGCAGTTCCCTCAGACGGGCTAGCGGGAGCGGAGGGGGAGAGACCCAGTACTTC. Its translation is CASSSLRRASGSGGGETQYF.

The gene calls are TRBV10-3 and TRBJ2-2, with D tentatively TRBD2 (6 bases). The V gene lost 10 bases and the J gene lost 2 bases, with 14 bases spanning the gap. This CDR3 comprises 14 residues. CDR1 is ENHRY and CDR2 is SYGVKD in the germline V gene. The CDR3 region has the DNA TGTGCCACGGGGGTGGCTGGTAACACCGGGGAGCTGTTTTTT. Translating gives CATGVAGNTGELFF.

The sample holds a few counts of this clonotype. This sequence joins TRBV2 and TRBJ1-1; 12 nucleotides match TRBD1. The CDR3 length is 15 residues. Germline V gene sequence: CDR1 SNHLY, CDR2 FYNNEI. V trimming: 6 bases; J trimming: 0 bases; junction bases outside the gene matches: 2. CDR3 coding DNA: TGTGCCAGCAGGCGGGACAGGGGGCTGAACACTGAAGCTTTCTTT. Its protein is CASRRDRGLNTEAFF.

This clonotype was observed a handful of times. The chain recombines TRBV12-3 or TRBV12-4 with TRBJ2-1, with a weak D call TRBD1 (5 bases). The V and J ends lost 2 bases and 9 bases respectively, with 17 bases between them. The CDR3 runs 15 residues. The chain's CDR3 is CASSLRGWGSSEQFF. The CDR3 nucleotides read TGTGCCAGCAGTTTAAGGGGTTGGGGCTCGAGTGAGCAGTTCTTC.

This clonotype was seen a handful of times. V is TRBV2 and J is TRBJ2-1; D might be TRBD1 (6 bases). Trimming stripped 5 bases from V and 4 bases from J, with 18 bases between. The CDR3 extends over 16 amino acids. Germline-derived CDR1 and CDR2 are SNHLY and FYNNEI. The CDR3 sequence is CASSPWGQKAYNEQFF. CDR3 in DNA: TGTGCCAGCAGTCCTTGGGGACAAAAAGCTTACAATGAGCAGTTCTTC.